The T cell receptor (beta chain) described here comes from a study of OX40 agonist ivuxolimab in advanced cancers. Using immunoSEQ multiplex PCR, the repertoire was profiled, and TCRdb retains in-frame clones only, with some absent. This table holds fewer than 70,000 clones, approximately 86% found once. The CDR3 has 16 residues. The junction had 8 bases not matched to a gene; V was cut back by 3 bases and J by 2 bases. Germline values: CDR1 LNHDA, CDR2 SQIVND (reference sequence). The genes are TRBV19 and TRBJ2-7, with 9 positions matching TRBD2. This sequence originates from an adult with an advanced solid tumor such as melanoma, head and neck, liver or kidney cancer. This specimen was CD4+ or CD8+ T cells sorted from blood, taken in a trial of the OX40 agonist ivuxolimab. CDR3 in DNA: TGTGCCAGTAGTATCGCTAGCGGGATAGTCACCTACGAGCAGTACTTC. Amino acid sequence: CASSIASGIVTYEQYF.